This TCR beta chain was retrieved from a study of cytotoxic CD8 clonotypes in ibrutinib-treated CLL. Whole-study results and caveats: The clonality rise at ibrutinib response reflected private clonotype expansion. Sustained-remission and progressing patients diverged in sampling times.

Assay: immunoSEQ multiplex PCR; the TCRdb copy retains only in-frame clones and omits some. In the table there are about 250,000 clones, under 80% of which are singletons. The germline V gene has CDR1 MDHEN and CDR2 SYDVKM. CDR3 length: 13 residues. V lost 6 bases to trimming and J lost 0 bases, with 9 bases between them. For this clone: Its target is unknown.

The V call is TRBV28, the J call TRBJ2-7, with a weak D call TRBD2 (6 bases). The receptor comes from a human donor with chronic lymphocytic leukemia. The sequencing here drew on PBMCs, taken after 24 months of ibrutinib treatment. In DNA form, the CDR3 reads TGTGCCAGCAGCCGGGAGAACTCCTACGAGCAGTACTTC. As protein: CASSRENSYEQYF.